This T cell receptor beta chain was observed in a study of Siglec-9 on CD8 T cells in melanoma. General study findings and limits: Siglec-9 reportedly marks and regulates an effector memory CD8+ T-cell subset apparently accumulating in melanoma tumors.

Comment on this clone: Its antigen is not identified.

Produced via immunoSEQ multiplex PCR; TCRdb's table is partial and in-frame only. The sample has more than 25,000 clones; around three quarters are singletons. This CDR3 region has 13 residues. The trim removed 5 bases at V and 5 bases at J, leaving 6 bases unmatched. Sample: Siglec-9- CD8+ T cells sorted from blood. V gene TRBV5-7 combines with J gene TRBJ2-5; 7 bases line up with TRBD2. TRBV5-7 is classed as an ORF, of uncertain function. The clonotype was recovered from a human donor in good health. CDR3 coding DNA: TGTGCCAGCAGTCATGGGAGGGTGGAGACCCAGTACTTC. As protein: CASSHGRVETQYF.